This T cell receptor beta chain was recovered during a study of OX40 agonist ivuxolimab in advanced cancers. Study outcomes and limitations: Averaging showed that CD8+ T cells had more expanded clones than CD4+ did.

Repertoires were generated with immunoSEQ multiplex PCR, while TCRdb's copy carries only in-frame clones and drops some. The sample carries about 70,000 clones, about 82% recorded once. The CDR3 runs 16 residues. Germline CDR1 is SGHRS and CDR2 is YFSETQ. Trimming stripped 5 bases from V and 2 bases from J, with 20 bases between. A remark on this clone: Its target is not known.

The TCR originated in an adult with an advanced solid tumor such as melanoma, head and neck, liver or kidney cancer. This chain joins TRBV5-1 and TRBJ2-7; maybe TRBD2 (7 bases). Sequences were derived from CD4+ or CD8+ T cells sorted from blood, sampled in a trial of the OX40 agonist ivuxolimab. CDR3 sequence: CASSYSLAGAAYEQYF. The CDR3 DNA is TGCGCCAGCAGTTATTCTCTCGCGGGGGCCGCCTACGAGCAGTACTTC.